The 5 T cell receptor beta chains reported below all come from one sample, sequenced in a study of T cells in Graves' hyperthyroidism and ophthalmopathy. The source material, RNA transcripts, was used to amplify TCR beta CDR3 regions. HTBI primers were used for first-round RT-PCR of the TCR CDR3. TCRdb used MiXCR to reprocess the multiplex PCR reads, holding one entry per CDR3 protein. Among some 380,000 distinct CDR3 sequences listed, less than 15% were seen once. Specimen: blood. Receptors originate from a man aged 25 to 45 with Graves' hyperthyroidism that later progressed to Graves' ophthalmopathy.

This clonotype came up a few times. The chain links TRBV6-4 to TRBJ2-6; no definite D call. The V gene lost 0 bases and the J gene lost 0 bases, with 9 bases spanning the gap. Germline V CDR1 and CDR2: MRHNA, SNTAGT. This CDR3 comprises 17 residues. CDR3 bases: TGTGCCAGCAGTGACTCGCGTTTGAACTCTGGGGCCAACGTCCTGACTTTC. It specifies CASSDSRLNSGANVLTF.

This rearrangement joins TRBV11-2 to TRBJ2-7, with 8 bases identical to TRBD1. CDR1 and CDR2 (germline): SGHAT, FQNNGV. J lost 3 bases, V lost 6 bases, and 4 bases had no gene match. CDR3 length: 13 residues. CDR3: CASRLQGDYEQYF. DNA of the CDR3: TGTGCCAGCAGATTACAGGGGGACTACGAGCAGTACTTC. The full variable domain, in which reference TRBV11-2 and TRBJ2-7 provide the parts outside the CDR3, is EAGVAQSPRYKIIEKRQSVAFWCNPISGHATLYWYQQILGQGPKLLIQFQNNGVVDDSQLPKDRFSAERLKGVDSTLKIQPAKLEDSAVYLCASRLQGDYEQYFGPGTRLTVT.

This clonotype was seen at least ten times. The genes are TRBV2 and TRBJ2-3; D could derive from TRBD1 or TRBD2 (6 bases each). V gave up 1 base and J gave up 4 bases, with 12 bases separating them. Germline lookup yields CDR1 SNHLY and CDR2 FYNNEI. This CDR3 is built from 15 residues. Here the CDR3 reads CASSEEGGPADTQYF. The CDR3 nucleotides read TGTGCCAGCAGTGAAGAGGGGGGCCCCGCAGATACGCAGTATTTT. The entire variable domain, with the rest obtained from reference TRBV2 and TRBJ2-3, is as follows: EPEVTQTPSHQVTQMGQEVILRCVPISNHLYFYWYRQILGQKVEFLVSFYNNEISEKSEIFDDQFSVERPDGSNFTLKIRSTKLEDSAMYFCASSEEGGPADTQYFGPGTRLTVL.

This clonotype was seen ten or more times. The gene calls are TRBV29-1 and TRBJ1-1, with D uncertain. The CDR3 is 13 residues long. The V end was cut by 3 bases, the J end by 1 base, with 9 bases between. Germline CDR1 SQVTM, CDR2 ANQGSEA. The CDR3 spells CSVERTENTEAFF. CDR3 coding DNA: TGCAGCGTTGAGAGGACGGAGAACACTGAAGCTTTCTTT.

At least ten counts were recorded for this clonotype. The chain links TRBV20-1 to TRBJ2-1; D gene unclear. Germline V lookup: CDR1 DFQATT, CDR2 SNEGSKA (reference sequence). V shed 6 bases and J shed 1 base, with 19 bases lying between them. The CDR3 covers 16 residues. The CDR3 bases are TGCAGTGCCGCACCCCCGCTGGGCCCTTCCTACAATGAGCAGTTCTTC. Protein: CSAAPPLGPSYNEQFF.